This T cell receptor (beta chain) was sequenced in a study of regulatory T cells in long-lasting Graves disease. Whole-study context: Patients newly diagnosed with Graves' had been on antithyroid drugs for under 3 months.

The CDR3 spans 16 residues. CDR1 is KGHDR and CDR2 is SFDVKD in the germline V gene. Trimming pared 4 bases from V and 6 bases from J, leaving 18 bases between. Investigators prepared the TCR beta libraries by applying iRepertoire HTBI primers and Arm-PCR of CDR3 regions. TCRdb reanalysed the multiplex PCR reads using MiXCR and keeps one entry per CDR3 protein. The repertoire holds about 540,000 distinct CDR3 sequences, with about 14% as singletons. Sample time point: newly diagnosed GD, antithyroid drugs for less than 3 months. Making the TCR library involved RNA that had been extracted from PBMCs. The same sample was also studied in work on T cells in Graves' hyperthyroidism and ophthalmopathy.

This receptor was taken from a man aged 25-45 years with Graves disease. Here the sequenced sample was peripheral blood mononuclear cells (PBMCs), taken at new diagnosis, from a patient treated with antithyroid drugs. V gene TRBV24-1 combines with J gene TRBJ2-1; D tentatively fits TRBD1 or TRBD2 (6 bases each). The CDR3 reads CATSDFKGDLSNEQFF. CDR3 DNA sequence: TGTGCCACCAGTGACTTCAAGGGGGACTTATCCAATGAGCAGTTCTTC.